These T cell receptor beta chains were read from a single sample in a study of metastatic and nonmetastatic thyroid tumors. TCRdb re-clonotyped the PCR reads via MiXCR. This sample has 6,000 to 7,500 clones, with around 27% found just once. The sample taken for sequencing was adjacent normal tissue. The source of these receptors is a female donor with papillary thyroid cancer or a benign thyroid nodule (not recorded which). Some clones in this sample may be carry-over from other donors' samples. Both conserved end residues are part of each CDR3. The order of the fields is clone size, J gene, D gene, V gene, CDR3 protein, CDR3 DNA. The D gene is left open where the match is weak. Clone size is given for some rows only: seen once, a few or many times, or a class if the clone is expanded.

NA	TRBJ2-3	NA	TRBV6-1	CASSPVPPGPVADRHYF	TGTGCCAGCAGTCCCGTACCCCCGGGTCCGGTAGCAGATAGGCACTATTTT
medium-sized	TRBJ1-2	NA	TRBV6-1	CAGDLFGADEYYGYTF	TGTGCCGGGGATCTATTCGGTGCGGATGAATACTATGGCTACACCTTC
NA	TRBJ2-7	NA	TRBV20-1	CSARLVGSNPQYF	TGCAGTGCTAGACTAGTGGGAAGTAATCCGCAGTACTTC
few	TRBJ1-5	NA	TRBV28	CASSFQGRDNQPQHF	TGTGCCAGCAGTTTCCAGGGGAGGGACAATCAGCCCCAGCATTTT
NA	TRBJ2-3	TRBD2	TRBV9	CASSVGLGPPYTDTQYF	TGTGCCAGCAGCGTGGGACTAGGTCCCCCCTACACAGATACGCAGTATTTT
medium-sized	TRBJ2-7	NA	TRBV7-2	CASSFTLGENYEQYF	TGTGCCAGCAGCTTTACCCTCGGGGAGAACTACGAGCAGTACTTC
NA	TRBJ2-1	NA	TRBV12-3/TRBV12-4	CASSFRIPGIASYIEQFF	TGTGCCAGCAGTTTCCGGATCCCGGGAATAGCGAGCTACATTGAGCAGTTCTTC
NA	TRBJ2-7	TRBD2	TRBV5-1	CASSSHGTSGYEQYF	TGCGCCAGCAGCTCCCACGGGACTAGCGGGTACGAGCAGTACTTC
NA	TRBJ2-7	NA	TRBV12-3/TRBV12-4	CASSLNRGGEYEQYF	TGTGCCAGCAGTTTAAACAGGGGGGGGGAGTACGAGCAGTACTTC
few	TRBJ2-7	TRBD2	TRBV2	CASRKSAGGPIRSQDEQYF	TGTGCCAGCAGGAAATCAGCGGGAGGGCCCATAAGGTCCCAGGATGAGCAGTACTTC
large	TRBJ2-7	NA	TRBV6-1	CASSEVWGYEQYF	TGTGCCAGCAGTGAAGTATGGGGCTACGAGCAGTACTTC
medium-sized	TRBJ1-5	NA	TRBV29-1	CSVGGINQPQHF	TGCAGCGTTGGCGGGATTAATCAGCCCCAGCATTTT
few	TRBJ2-1	NA	TRBV27	CASSFRGNEQFF	TGTGCCAGCAGTTTCCGGGGAAACGAGCAGTTCTTC
NA	TRBJ2-1	NA	TRBV6-1	CASSKEDSRYNEQFF	TGTGCCAGCAGTAAAGAGGACAGCAGGTACAATGAGCAGTTCTTC
NA	TRBJ2-7	NA	TRBV5-1	CASSGAGSYEQYF	TGCGCCAGCAGCGGGGCAGGTTCCTACGAGCAGTACTTC
NA	TRBJ2-1	NA	TRBV7-2	CASSSPWTNEQFF	TGTGCCAGCAGCAGCCCGTGGACTAATGAGCAGTTCTTC
NA	TRBJ2-1	NA	TRBV11-2	CASCQRLGAGNEQFF	TGTGCCAGCTGCCAGCGACTGGGGGCGGGCAATGAGCAGTTCTTC
medium-sized	TRBJ2-2	TRBD1	TRBV9	CASSTDRGMTGELFF	TGTGCCAGCAGCACGGACAGGGGGATGACCGGGGAGCTGTTTTTT
NA	TRBJ2-1	TRBD1	TRBV19	CASSRGTGRAYNEQFF	TGTGCCAGTAGCCGAGGGACAGGGAGGGCCTACAATGAGCAGTTCTTC
NA	TRBJ2-7	NA	TRBV20-1	CSAGIDYEQYF	TGCAGTGCTGGGATAGACTACGAGCAGTACTTC
few	TRBJ2-6	TRBD1	TRBV6-2/TRBV6-3	CASSSPTGLYGANVLTF	TGTGCCAGCAGTTCACCGACAGGGCTATATGGGGCCAACGTCCTGACTTTC
NA	TRBJ2-7	NA	TRBV11-2	CASSLGRTYEQYF	TGTGCCAGCAGCTTGGGCCGGACCTACGAGCAGTACTTC
many	TRBJ2-3	NA	TRBV6-6	CASSYSPSTGTDTQYF	TGTGCCAGCAGTTACTCACCATCGACAGGCACAGATACGCAGTATTTT
NA	TRBJ2-7	NA	TRBV4-1	CASSQGVGGYEQYF	TGCGCCAGCAGCCAAGGGGTGGGCGGCTACGAGCAGTACTTC
NA	TRBJ1-2	TRBD1	TRBV12-3/TRBV12-4	CASSLKGPPTGDGYTF	TGTGCCAGCAGTTTAAAGGGCCCCCCAACAGGGGACGGCTACACCTTC
few	TRBJ1-2	NA	TRBV6-1	CASIDRGQREYGYTF	TGTGCCAGCATAGACCGTGGGCAACGCGAATATGGCTACACCTTC
NA	TRBJ2-7	NA	TRBV11-2	CASSLLTPSYEQYF	TGTGCCAGCAGCTTACTTACCCCCTCCTACGAGCAGTACTTC
few	TRBJ2-7	TRBD1	TRBV6-1	CASRGKGQGSYEQYF	TGTGCCAGCAGAGGAAAGGGACAGGGGAGCTACGAGCAGTACTTC
NA	TRBJ1-1	NA	TRBV7-9	CASSLAGGSPEAFF	TGTGCCAGCAGCTTAGCGGGAGGTTCCCCTGAAGCTTTCTTT
many	TRBJ2-7	NA	TRBV5-6	CASSSRGSLWYEQYF	TGTGCCAGCAGCTCTAGGGGCTCCCTTTGGTACGAGCAGTACTTC
NA	TRBJ2-1	NA	TRBV10-1	CASSPRTADFNEQFF	TGCGCCAGCAGTCCTAGGACCGCCGACTTCAATGAGCAGTTCTTC
many	TRBJ2-1	NA	TRBV3-1	CASRATGNEQFF	TGTGCCAGCAGGGCGACGGGCAATGAGCAGTTCTTC
few	TRBJ2-1	TRBD2	TRBV27	CASSPRGTSGPLEQFF	TGTGCCAGCAGTCCTCGGGGGACTAGCGGACCCCTGGAGCAGTTCTTC
medium-sized	TRBJ2-1	TRBD2	TRBV20-1	CSAPTSGSTNEQFF	TGCAGTGCTCCAACTAGCGGGAGTACCAATGAGCAGTTCTTC
NA	TRBJ2-7	NA	TRBV6-1	CASIVEHGPYEQYF	TGTGCCAGCATTGTCGAACATGGTCCCTACGAGCAGTACTTC
NA	TRBJ2-1	TRBD2	TRBV20-1	CSALWLAGGQGSYNEQFF	TGCAGTGCCTTGTGGCTAGCGGGAGGGCAGGGCTCCTACAATGAGCAGTTCTTC
once	TRBJ2-2	NA	TRBV5-6	CASSSDRSTGELFF	TGTGCCAGCAGCTCTGACAGGTCTACCGGGGAGCTGTTTTTT
NA	TRBJ1-6	NA	TRBV4-1	CASSHTLAVNSPLHF	TGCGCCAGCAGCCATACGCTGGCCGTCAATTCACCCCTCCACTTT
NA	TRBJ1-2	TRBD1	TRBV6-6	CASSYMPGGASGYTF	TGTGCCAGCAGTTACATGCCAGGGGGCGCGTCGGGCTACACCTTC
large	TRBJ2-1	NA	TRBV12-3/TRBV12-4	CASSPSRYNEQFF	TGTGCCAGCAGCCCAAGCCGCTACAATGAGCAGTTCTTC
NA	TRBJ2-5	NA	TRBV7-3	CASRSPVTLLGEENLYF	TGTGCCAGCAGGTCCCCCGTTACGTTGCTGGGGGAAGAGAACCTGTACTTC
medium-sized	TRBJ2-3	TRBD2	TRBV6-1	CASSLTSGALTDTQYF	TGTGCCAGCAGTTTGACTAGCGGGGCCCTCACAGATACGCAGTATTTT
few	TRBJ2-1	TRBD2	TRBV6-1	CASKAGGYNEQFF	TGTGCCAGCAAAGCGGGGGGCTACAATGAGCAGTTCTTC
medium-sized	TRBJ2-2	NA	TRBV7-2	CASSLAGWRSGELFF	TGTGCCAGCAGCTTAGCTGGCTGGAGGTCGGGGGAGCTGTTTTTT
NA	TRBJ1-1	TRBD1	TRBV7-6	CASSQGQGGTEAFF	TGTGCCAGCAGCCAGGGACAGGGGGGCACTGAAGCTTTCTTT
few	TRBJ2-1	TRBD1	TRBV27	CASSSRDRAYNEQFF	TGTGCCAGCAGCAGCCGGGACAGAGCCTACAATGAGCAGTTCTTC
large	TRBJ2-7	NA	TRBV6-1	CASMEANEQYF	TGTGCCAGCATGGAGGCCAACGAGCAGTACTTC
NA	TRBJ2-7	TRBD2	TRBV5-1	CASSLGGRESSYEQYF	TGCGCCAGCAGCTTGGGCGGGCGGGAGAGTTCCTACGAGCAGTACTTC
NA	TRBJ2-6	TRBD2	TRBV6-1	CASRAGLAGAGANVLTF	TGTGCCAGCAGAGCGGGACTAGCGGGGGCTGGGGCCAACGTCCTGACTTTC
large	TRBJ1-1	TRBD1	TRBV6-1	CASSPTGGKTEAFF	TGTGCCAGCAGCCCGACAGGGGGCAAGACTGAAGCTTTCTTT
medium-sized	TRBJ1-3	NA	TRBV19	CASSPLRGLWGNTIYF	TGTGCCAGTAGCCCCCTTCGGGGGTTGTGGGGAAACACCATATATTTT
NA	TRBJ1-6	NA	TRBV6-5	CASSSQVFHNAPLHF	TGTGCCAGCAGTTCCCAGGTTTTCCATAATGCACCCCTCCACTTT
medium-sized	TRBJ1-5	TRBD1	TRBV2	CASSAYRGENQPQHF	TGTGCCAGCAGTGCATACAGGGGCGAAAATCAGCCCCAGCATTTT
NA	TRBJ1-6	TRBD1	TRBV20-1	CSARDPGTGDSSPLHF	TGCAGTGCTAGAGATCCAGGGACAGGGGATAGCTCACCCCTCCACTTT
few	TRBJ2-6	NA	TRBV6-1	CASSETFSGANVLTF	TGTGCCAGCAGTGAGACCTTCTCTGGGGCCAACGTCCTGACTTTC
once	TRBJ2-7	NA	TRBV7-2	CASSLASPGDYEQYF	TGTGCCAGCAGCTTAGCGTCCCCGGGAGACTACGAGCAGTACTTC
NA	TRBJ1-1	NA	TRBV11-1	CASSPHPGRKNTEAFF	TGTGCCAGCTCCCCTCACCCGGGACGGAAGAACACTGAAGCTTTCTTT
few	TRBJ1-6	NA	TRBV27	CASSLFPGNSPLHF	TGTGCCAGCAGTTTATTTCCGGGGAATTCACCCCTCCACTTT
few	TRBJ1-2	NA	TRBV19	CASSIDTRDGYTF	TGTGCCAGTAGTATAGATACCCGCGATGGCTACACCTTC